This T cell receptor beta chain was profiled in a study of T cells after yellow fever vaccination. Findings and caveats of the study: Reappearance after the booster was seen for most primary-vaccination clones, at 96% CD4 and roughly 90% CD8. Weaker overall, the secondary response nonetheless peaked faster (day 5 versus 15). Researchers cautioned that FACS-sorted repertoires could harbor abundant clonotypes contaminating from the bulk population.

Germline CDR1 MDHEN, CDR2 SYDVKM. This CDR3 is built from 10 residues. Trimming left V 8 bases short and J 2 bases short, with 3 bases between. Generation of TCR cDNA used 5'RACE template switching (which added a universal primer site and UMIs). Each CDR3 protein gets one entry after TCRdb re-called the 5' RACE reads with MiXCR. The sample records 250,000 to 300,000 distinct CDR3 sequences, roughly 13% being singletons. In its sample, this clonotype was seen a few times. The antigen remains unidentified. This chain joins TRBV28 and TRBJ2-5; D not resolved. The sequencing here drew on CD4+ T cells sorted from PBMCs, taken 45 days after the yellow fever booster vaccination. The sequence was obtained from a man aged 30 to 45 who received the YFV17D yellow fever vaccine. The CDR3 coding sequence is TGTGCCAGCCGGCAAGAGACCCAGTACTTC. Protein product: CASRQETQYF.